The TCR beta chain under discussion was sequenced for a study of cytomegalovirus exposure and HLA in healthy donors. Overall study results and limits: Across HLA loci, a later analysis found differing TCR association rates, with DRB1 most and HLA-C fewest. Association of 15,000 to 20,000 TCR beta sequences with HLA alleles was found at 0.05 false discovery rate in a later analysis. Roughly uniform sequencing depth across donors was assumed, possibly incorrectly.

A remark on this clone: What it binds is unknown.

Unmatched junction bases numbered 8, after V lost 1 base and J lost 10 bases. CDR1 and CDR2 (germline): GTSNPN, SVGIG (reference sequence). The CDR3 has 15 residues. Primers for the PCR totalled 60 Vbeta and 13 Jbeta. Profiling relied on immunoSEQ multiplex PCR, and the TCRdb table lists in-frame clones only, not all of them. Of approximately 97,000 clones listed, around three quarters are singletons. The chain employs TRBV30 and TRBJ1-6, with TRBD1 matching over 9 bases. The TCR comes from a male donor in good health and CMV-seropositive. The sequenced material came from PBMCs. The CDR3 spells CAWSGAGTGRSPLHF. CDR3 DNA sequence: TGTGCCTGGAGTGGAGCCGGGACAGGGAGGTCACCCCTCCACTTT.